These T cell receptor beta chains were read from a single sample in a study of shared clonotypes between healthy human individuals. Assay: immunoSEQ multiplex PCR; the TCRdb copy retains only in-frame clones and omits some. The sample holds about 2.2 million clones, 80% to 95% seen once. Sample: naive CD8+ T cells from PBMCs. These receptors all come from a man aged 18-30 years in good health. Some clones in this sample may be carry-over from other donors' samples. CDR3s include the opening cysteine and the closing phenylalanine or tryptophan. A D gene is named only where the DNA matches it firmly. Not all rows give a size; the values are once, few, many and, for expanded clones, a class.

>TRBV28|.|TRBJ2-3|.
TGTGCCAGCACCTTTACCCTTGGACAGCCTTATTCTAGCACAGATACGCAGTATTTT
CASTFTLGQPYSSTDTQYF
>TRBV5-1|.|TRBJ2-1|.
TGCGCCAGCAGCTTGGCGATCGGCCGGGAGCAGTTCTTC
CASSLAIGREQFF
>TRBV4-1|.|TRBJ2-1|.
TGCGCCAGCAGCCCAACTTCGAGCTCCTACAATGAGCAGTTCTTC
CASSPTSSSYNEQFF
>TRBV7-3|.|TRBJ2-1|TRBD2
TGTGCCAGCAGTTACCGACTAGCGGGAGGGACGGGCAATGAGCAGTTCTTC
CASSYRLAGGTGNEQFF
>TRBV7-9|.|TRBJ2-3|TRBD2
TGTGCCAGCAGCTTACCGTTGGAGGGAGGGCCAGATACGCAGTATTTT
CASSLPLEGGPDTQYF
>TRBV27|.|TRBJ2-7|TRBD2
TGTGCCAGCAGTGGGACTAGCGGGAGCGGGGTTGCCTACGAGCAGTACTTC
CASSGTSGSGVAYEQYF
>TRBV5-1|.|TRBJ1-1|TRBD1
TGCGCCAGCAGCTTGGGCAGGGGGCACACTGAAGCTTTCTTT
CASSLGRGHTEAFF
>TRBV9|.|TRBJ1-3|.
TGTGCCAGCAGCGCAGGGGACGGCCCCCACTCTGGAAACACCATATATTTT
CASSAGDGPHSGNTIYF
>TRBV4-1|.|TRBJ2-7|.
TGCGCCAGCAGCCCGGACGGAACCTACGAGCAGTACTTC
CASSPDGTYEQYF
>TRBV7-2|few|TRBJ1-5|.
TGTGCCAGCAGCTTAGCCGATCAGCCCCAGCATTTT
CASSLADQPQHF
>TRBV7-9|.|TRBJ1-2|TRBD1
TGTGCCAGCAGCCTCGGGACAGGGGGCGCGCGGACCTTC
CASSLGTGGARTF
>TRBV9|.|TRBJ2-1|.
TGTGCCAGCAGCGCAGAGTGGAGGAACTCCTACAATGAGCAGTTCTTC
CASSAEWRNSYNEQFF
>TRBV10-1|.|TRBJ2-1|TRBD1
TGCGCCAGCAGTGTCGGGACAGGGTACCATGAGCAGTTCTTC
CASSVGTGYHEQFF
>TRBV7-8|.|TRBJ2-7|.
TGTGCCAGCAGCCTTACCTACGAGCAGTACTTC
CASSLTYEQYF
>TRBV5-1|.|TRBJ2-1|TRBD2
TGCGCCAGCAGCGTACTAGCGGGAGGGCCGGGGTCCTACAATGAGCAGTTCTTC
CASSVLAGGPGSYNEQFF
>TRBV7-3|.|TRBJ2-6|.
TGTGCCAGCAGCCCAAACCCACTGACCCCGGACAGTTACTCTGGGGCCAACGTCCTGACTTTC
CASSPNPLTPDSYSGANVLTF
>TRBV6-5|.|TRBJ1-1|.
TGTGCCAGCAGTTATAGGGGAAGGGTCACTGAAGCTTTCTTT
CASSYRGRVTEAFF
>TRBV5-5|once|TRBJ2-2|.
TGTGCCAGCACCCACCGTCCGGCCGGGGAGCTGTTTTTT
CASTHRPAGELFF
>TRBV6-6|few|TRBJ1-5|.
TGTGCCAGCAGTTACAGGAATAGCAATCAGCCCCAGCATTTT
CASSYRNSNQPQHF
>TRBV15|.|TRBJ1-2|TRBD1
TGTGCCACCAGCAGAGAAGGGGGCAGGGGGCCTGACTATGGCTACACCTTC
CATSREGGRGPDYGYTF
>TRBV7-8|.|TRBJ2-3|.
TGTGCCAGCAGCTTAATCCCGGCGGGACCCACAGATACGCAGTATTTT
CASSLIPAGPTDTQYF
>TRBV6-6|.|TRBJ2-7|.
TGTGCCAGCAGTTACAAGGGGGTAAATTTTAGTGGCGAGCAGTACTTC
CASSYKGVNFSGEQYF
>TRBV6-5|.|TRBJ1-4|.
TGTGCCAGCAGTTACTCTTTGATGGAGAATGAAAAACTGTTTTTT
CASSYSLMENEKLFF